The present entry profiles one TCR beta chain with its context. Time point indicated: healthy volunteer bleed at 6 weeks. Total RNA came from unfractionated whole blood. The CDR3 is 13 amino acids. Trimming shortened V by 1 base and J by 3 bases, and 7 bases separated the two germline ends. Germline V CDR1 and CDR2: SGHRS, YFSETQ. In TCRdb, the RACE reads were re-called with MiXCR into one record per CDR3 protein. Of fewer than 50,000 distinct CDR3 sequences in the sample, 3% to 4% were seen once. These data originate in a study of human T cells and chemical hapten exposure. The rearrangement uses TRBV5-1 and TRBJ1-1; D call uncertain. This clonotype was obtained from a human donor in good health. Some clones in this sample may be carry-over from other donors' samples. The sample was whole blood. For the CDR3, the DNA is TGCGCCAGCAGCTTGAATGGTGACACTGAAGCTTTCTTT. Translating it yields CASSLNGDTEAFF.